The clone carrying this T cell receptor beta chain has just a few counts. The target antigen is unknown. TCRdb reprocessed the 5' RACE reads via MiXCR and lists one record per CDR3 protein. The profile shows 200,000 to 300,000 distinct CDR3 sequences, approximately 12% of them singletons. This specimen belongs to a study of T cells after yellow fever vaccination. The overall study: Fractions with few cells were prepared using SMART-Seq v4 Ultra Low Input.

Study-wide results and caveats: Reappearance after the booster was seen for most primary-vaccination clones, at roughly 96% CD4 and 75% to 90% CD8. Only a small proportion of the clonotypes turned up in both the CD4 and the CD8 compartments, likely arising from convergent recombination.

The V gene lost 6 bases and the J gene lost 2 bases, with 9 bases spanning the gap. Germline V gene sequence: CDR1 DFQATT, CDR2 SNEGSKA (reference sequence). The CDR3 runs 12 residues. The chain employs TRBV20-1 and TRBJ2-3; D ambiguous. Sample: CD4+ T cells sorted from PBMCs, taken 45 days after the yellow fever booster vaccination. The source of this sequence is a man under 40 who received the YFV17D yellow fever vaccine. CDR3 sequence reads: CSARRVTDTQYF. For the CDR3, the DNA is TGCAGTGCCCGAAGAGTCACAGATACGCAGTATTTT.